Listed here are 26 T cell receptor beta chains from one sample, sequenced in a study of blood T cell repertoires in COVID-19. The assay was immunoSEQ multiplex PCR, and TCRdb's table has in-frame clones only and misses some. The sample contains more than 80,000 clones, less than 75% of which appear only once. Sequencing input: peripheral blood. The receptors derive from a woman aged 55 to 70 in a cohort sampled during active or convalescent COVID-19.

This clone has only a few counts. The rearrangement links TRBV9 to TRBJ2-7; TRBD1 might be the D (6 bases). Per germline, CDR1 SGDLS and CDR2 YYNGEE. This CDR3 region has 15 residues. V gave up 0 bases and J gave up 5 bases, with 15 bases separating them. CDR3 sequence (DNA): TGTGCCAGCAGCGTAGCGAGCAGGACAGACCACGAGCAGTACTTC. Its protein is CASSVASRTDHEQYF.

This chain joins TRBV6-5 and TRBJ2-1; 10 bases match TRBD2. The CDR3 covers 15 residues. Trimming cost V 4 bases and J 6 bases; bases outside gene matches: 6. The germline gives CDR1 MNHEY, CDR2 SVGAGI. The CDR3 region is CASSSVAGGPNEQFF. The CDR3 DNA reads TGTGCCAGCAGTTCGGTAGCGGGGGGCCCCAATGAGCAGTTCTTC.

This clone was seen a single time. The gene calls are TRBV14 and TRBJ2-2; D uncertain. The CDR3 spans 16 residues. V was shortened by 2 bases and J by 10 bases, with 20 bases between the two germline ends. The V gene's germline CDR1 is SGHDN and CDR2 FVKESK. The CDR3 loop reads CASSQKNSPSQMELFF. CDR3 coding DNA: TGTGCCAGCAGCCAAAAAAATTCCCCGTCTCAGATGGAGCTGTTTTTT.

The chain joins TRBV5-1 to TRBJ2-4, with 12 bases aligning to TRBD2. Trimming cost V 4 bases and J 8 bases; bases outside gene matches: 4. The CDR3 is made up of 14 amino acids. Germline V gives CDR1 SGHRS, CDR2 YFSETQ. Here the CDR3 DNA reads TGCGCCAGCAGCCCTAGCGGGGGGGCAGACATTCAGTACTTC. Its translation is CASSPSGGADIQYF.

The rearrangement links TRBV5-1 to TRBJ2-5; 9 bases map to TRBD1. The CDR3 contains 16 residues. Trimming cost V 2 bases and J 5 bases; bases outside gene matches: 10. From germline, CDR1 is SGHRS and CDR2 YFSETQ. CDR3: CASSLPAGQGLETQYF. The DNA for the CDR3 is TGCGCCAGCAGCTTACCCGCGGGACAGGGACTCGAGACCCAGTACTTC.

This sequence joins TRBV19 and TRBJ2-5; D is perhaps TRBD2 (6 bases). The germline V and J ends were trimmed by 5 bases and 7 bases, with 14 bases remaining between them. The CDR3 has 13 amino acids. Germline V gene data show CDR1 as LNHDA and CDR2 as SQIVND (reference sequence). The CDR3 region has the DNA TGTGCCAGTAGTTCGGGAGCGGTTGTGACCCAGTACTTC. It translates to CASSSGAVVTQYF.

This chain's CDR3 is CASSESVGAVTDTQYF. The CDR3 nucleotides read TGCGCCAGCAGTGAGTCCGTGGGGGCTGTGACAGATACGCAGTATTTT. The chain combines TRBV10-1 with TRBJ2-3, with D tentatively TRBD1 (6 bases). The V and J ends lost 0 bases and 3 bases respectively, with 13 bases between them. The CDR3 covers 16 residues. The germline V gene has CDR1 WNHNN and CDR2 SYGVQD (reference sequence).

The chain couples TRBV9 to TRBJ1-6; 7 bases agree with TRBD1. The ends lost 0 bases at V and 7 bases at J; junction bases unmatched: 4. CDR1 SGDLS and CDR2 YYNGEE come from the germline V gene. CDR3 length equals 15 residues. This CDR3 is CASSVATGLNSPLHF. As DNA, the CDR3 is TGTGCCAGCAGCGTAGCGACAGGGTTGAATTCACCCCTCCACTTT.

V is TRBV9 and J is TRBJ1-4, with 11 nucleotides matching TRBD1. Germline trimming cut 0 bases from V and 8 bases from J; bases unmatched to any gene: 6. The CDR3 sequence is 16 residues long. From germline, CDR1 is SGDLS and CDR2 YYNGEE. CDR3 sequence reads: CASSVGLDRGQEKLFF. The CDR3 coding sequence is TGTGCCAGCAGCGTAGGTTTGGACAGGGGGCAGGAAAAACTGTTTTTT.

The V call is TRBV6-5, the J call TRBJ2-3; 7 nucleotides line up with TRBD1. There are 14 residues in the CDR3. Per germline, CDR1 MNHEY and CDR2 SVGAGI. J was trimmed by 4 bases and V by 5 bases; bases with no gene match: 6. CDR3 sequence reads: CASSLTGAADTQYF. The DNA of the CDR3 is TGTGCCAGCAGTCTCACAGGGGCAGCAGATACGCAGTATTTT.

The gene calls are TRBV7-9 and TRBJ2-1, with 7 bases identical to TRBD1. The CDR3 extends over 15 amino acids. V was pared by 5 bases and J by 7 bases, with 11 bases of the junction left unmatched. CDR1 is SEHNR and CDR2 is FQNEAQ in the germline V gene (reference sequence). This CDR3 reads CASSGRGQLTNEQFF. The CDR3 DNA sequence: TGTGCCAGCAGCGGCAGGGGACAGCTAACTAATGAGCAGTTCTTC.

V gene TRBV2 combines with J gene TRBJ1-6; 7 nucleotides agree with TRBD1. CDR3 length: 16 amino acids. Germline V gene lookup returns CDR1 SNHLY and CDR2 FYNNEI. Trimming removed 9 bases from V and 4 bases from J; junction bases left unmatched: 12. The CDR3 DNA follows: TGTGCCAGACGGTTGGCGGGGGGACAGTATAATTCACCCCTCCACTTT. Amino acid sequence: CARRLAGGQYNSPLHF.

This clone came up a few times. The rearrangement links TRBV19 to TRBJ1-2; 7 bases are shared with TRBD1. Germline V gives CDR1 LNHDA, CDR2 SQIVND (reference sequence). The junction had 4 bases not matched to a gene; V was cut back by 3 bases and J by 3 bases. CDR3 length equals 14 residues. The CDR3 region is CASSIRRGDYGYTF. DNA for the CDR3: TGTGCCAGTAGTATCCGCAGGGGGGACTATGGCTACACCTTC. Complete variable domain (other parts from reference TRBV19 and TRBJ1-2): DGGITQSPKYLFRKEGQNVTLSCEQNLNHDAMYWYRQDPGQGLRLIYYSQIVNDFQKGDIAEGYSVSREKKESFPLTVTSAQKNPTAFYLCASSIRRGDYGYTFGSGTRLTVV.

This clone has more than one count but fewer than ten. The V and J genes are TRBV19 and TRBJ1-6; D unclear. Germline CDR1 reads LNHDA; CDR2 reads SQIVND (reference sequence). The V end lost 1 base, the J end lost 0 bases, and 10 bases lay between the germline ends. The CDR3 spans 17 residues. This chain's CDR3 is CASSIGASSSYNSPLHF. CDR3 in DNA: TGTGCCAGTAGTATAGGCGCGTCGAGCTCCTATAATTCACCCCTCCACTTT. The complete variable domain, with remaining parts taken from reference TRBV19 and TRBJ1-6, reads DGGITQSPKYLFRKEGQNVTLSCEQNLNHDAMYWYRQDPGQGLRLIYYSQIVNDFQKGDIAEGYSVSREKKESFPLTVTSAQKNPTAFYLCASSIGASSSYNSPLHFGNGTRLTVT.

The CDR3, as DNA: TGTGCCAGCAGCGTAGCGTGGACAGGGACCTACGAGCAGTACTTC. It codes for CASSVAWTGTYEQYF. The V call is TRBV9, the J call TRBJ2-7; 8 bases line up with TRBD1. CDR3 length equals 15 residues. V shed 0 bases and J 2 bases; nucleotides not matched to a gene: 4. Germline V gives CDR1 SGDLS, CDR2 YYNGEE.

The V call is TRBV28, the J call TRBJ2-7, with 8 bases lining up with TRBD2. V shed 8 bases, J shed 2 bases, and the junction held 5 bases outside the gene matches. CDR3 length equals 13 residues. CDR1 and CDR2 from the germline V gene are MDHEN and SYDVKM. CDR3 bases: TGTGCCAGCGGTTACGGGGGGGCCTACGAGCAGTACTTC. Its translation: CASGYGGAYEQYF.

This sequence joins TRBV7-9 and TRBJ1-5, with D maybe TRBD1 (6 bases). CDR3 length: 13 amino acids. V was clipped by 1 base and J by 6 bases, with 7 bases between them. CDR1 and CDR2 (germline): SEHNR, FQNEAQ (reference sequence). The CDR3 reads CASSLGRGQPQHF. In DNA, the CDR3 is TGTGCCAGCAGCTTAGGCAGGGGTCAGCCCCAGCATTTT.

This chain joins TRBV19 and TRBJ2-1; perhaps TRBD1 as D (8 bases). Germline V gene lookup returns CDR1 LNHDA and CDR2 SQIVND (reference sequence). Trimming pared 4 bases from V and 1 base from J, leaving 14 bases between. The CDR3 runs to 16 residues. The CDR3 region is CASSTQGGGSYNEQFF. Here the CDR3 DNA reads TGTGCCAGTAGTACACAGGGGGGGGGTTCCTACAATGAGCAGTTCTTC.

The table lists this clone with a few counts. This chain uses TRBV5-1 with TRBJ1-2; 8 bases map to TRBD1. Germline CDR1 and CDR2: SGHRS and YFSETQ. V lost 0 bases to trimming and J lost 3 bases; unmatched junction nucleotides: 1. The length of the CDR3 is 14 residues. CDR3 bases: TGCGCCAGCAGCTTGGTGACAGGGGACTATGGCTACACCTTC. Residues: CASSLVTGDYGYTF. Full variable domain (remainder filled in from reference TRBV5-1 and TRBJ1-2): KAGVTQTPRYLIKTRGQQVTLSCSPISGHRSVSWYQQTPGQGLQFLFEYFSETQRNKGNFPGRFSGRQFSNSRSEMNVSTLELGDSALYLCASSLVTGDYGYTFGSGTRLTVV.

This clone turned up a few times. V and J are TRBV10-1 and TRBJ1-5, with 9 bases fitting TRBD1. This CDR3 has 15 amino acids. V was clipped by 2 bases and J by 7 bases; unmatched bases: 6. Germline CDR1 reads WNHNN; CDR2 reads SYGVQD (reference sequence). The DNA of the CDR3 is TGCGCCAGCAGTGAGCGTACAGGGGGCCGGCAGCCCCAGCATTTT. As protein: CASSERTGGRQPQHF.

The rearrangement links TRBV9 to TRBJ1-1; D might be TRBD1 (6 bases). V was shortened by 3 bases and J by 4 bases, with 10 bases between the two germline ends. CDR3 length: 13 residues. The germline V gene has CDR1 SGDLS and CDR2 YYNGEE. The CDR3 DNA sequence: TGTGCCAGCAGCGAACAGGGTTTCACTGAAGCTTTCTTT. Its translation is CASSEQGFTEAFF. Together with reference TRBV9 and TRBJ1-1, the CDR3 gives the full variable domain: DSGVTQTPKHLITATGQRVTLRCSPRSGDLSVYWYQQSLDQGLQFLIQYYNGEERAKGNILERFSAQQFPDLHSELNLSSLELGDSALYFCASSEQGFTEAFFGQGTRLTVV.

CDR3 sequence: CASSRQGVDYGYTF. CDR3 DNA: TGTGCCAGCAGCCGACAGGGGGTCGACTATGGCTACACCTTC. The rearrangement uses TRBV5-4 and TRBJ1-2; 9 bases align to TRBD1. The V gene end was trimmed by 4 bases and the J gene end by 3 bases; junction bases not matched to a gene: 4. The CDR3 consists of 14 residues. The germline gives CDR1 SGHNT, CDR2 YYREEE (reference sequence).

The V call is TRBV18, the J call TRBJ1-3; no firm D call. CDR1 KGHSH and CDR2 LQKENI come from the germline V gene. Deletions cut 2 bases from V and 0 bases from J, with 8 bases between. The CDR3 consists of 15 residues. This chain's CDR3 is CASSPTGVSGNTIYF. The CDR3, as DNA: TGTGCCAGCTCACCAACGGGAGTCTCTGGAAACACCATATATTTT.

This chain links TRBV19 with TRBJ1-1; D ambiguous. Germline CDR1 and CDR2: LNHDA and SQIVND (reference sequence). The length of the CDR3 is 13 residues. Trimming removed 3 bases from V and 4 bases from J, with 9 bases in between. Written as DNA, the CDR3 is TGTGCCAGTAGTATTCCCAGTATCACTGAAGCTTTCTTT. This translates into CASSIPSITEAFF.

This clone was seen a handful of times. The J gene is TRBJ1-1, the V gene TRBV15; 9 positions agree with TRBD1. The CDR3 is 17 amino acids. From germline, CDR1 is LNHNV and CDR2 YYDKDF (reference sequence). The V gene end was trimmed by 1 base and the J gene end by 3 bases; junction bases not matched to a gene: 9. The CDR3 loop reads CATSRGQGEFSDTEAFF. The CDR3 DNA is TGTGCCACCAGCAGAGGACAGGGGGAATTTAGCGACACTGAAGCTTTCTTT.

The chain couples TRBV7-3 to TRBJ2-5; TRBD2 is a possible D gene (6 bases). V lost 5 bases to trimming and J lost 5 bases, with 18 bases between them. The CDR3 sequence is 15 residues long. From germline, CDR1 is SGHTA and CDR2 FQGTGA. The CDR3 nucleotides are TGTGCCAGCAGCCCCCCGGGTAGCGGAAGGGAGACCCAGTACTTC. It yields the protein CASSPPGSGRETQYF.